Below, 31 T cell receptor beta chains from the same sample are listed, as sequenced in a study of a mutant IDH1 vaccine in newly diagnosed glioma. Time point indicated: baseline, week 1 (first vaccination visit). This sample's treatment: pre-vaccination baseline after standard-of-care therapy. Profiled with immunoSEQ multiplex PCR; TCRdb holds only in-frame clones, not every one. This table holds under 35,000 clones, about four fifths found once. This sample comprised PBMCs, obtained from a glioma patient treated with radiotherapy, temozolomide or both. Receptor source: a man younger than 45 with glioma.

The chain employs TRBV7-2 and TRBJ1-3, with TRBD1 matching 7 bases. The J segment lost 2 bases and the V segment lost 5 bases, leaving 6 bases of the junction unmatched. This CDR3 is built from 15 residues. The germline V gene has CDR1 SGHTA and CDR2 FQGNSA. The CDR3: CASSSTGEAGNTIYF. The DNA for the CDR3 is TGTGCCAGCAGCAGCACAGGGGAGGCTGGAAACACCATATATTTT.

The rearrangement uses TRBV27 and TRBJ1-2; 7 nucleotides agree with TRBD1. The CDR3 consists of 13 residues. Looked up from germline, CDR1 is MNHEY and CDR2 is SMNVEV (reference sequence). V lost 5 bases to trimming and J lost 5 bases; unmatched junction nucleotides: 5. Written as DNA, the CDR3 is TGTGCCAGCAGTGGTACAGGGGTGTATGGCTACACCTTC. It specifies CASSGTGVYGYTF.

The gene calls are TRBV11-3 and TRBJ2-2, with 7 bases identical to TRBD1. Looked up from germline, CDR1 is SGHNT and CDR2 is YENEEA. The CDR3 sequence is 16 residues long. V lost 2 bases, J lost 5 bases, and 8 bases stayed unmatched. The CDR3 nucleotides read TGTGCCAGCAGCTTATCCGGGACAGAATTAACCGGGGAGCTGTTTTTT. This gives the protein CASSLSGTELTGELFF.

This rearrangement joins TRBV14 to TRBJ2-5; D gene uncertain. This CDR3 comprises 14 residues. The germline V gene has CDR1 SGHDN and CDR2 FVKESK. Deletions cut 0 bases from V and 5 bases from J, with 10 bases between. The CDR3 DNA is TGTGCCAGCAGCCAAGACGCGGTATTGGAGACCCAGTACTTC. This codes for CASSQDAVLETQYF.

The chain employs TRBV6-5 and TRBJ1-1; the D is unclear. The CDR3 runs to 15 residues. Trimming removed 6 bases from V and 0 bases from J, with 14 bases in between. Germline lookup yields CDR1 MNHEY and CDR2 SVGAGI. This chain's CDR3 is CASSTRQRMNTEAFF. The DNA for the CDR3 is TGTGCCAGCAGCACTCGGCAGCGCATGAACACTGAAGCTTTCTTT.

The chain recombines TRBV19 with TRBJ2-7; either TRBD1 or TRBD2 may supply D (6 bases each). The CDR3 sequence is 12 residues long. Germline loops: CDR1 LNHDA, CDR2 SQIVND (reference sequence). Trimming took off 5 bases at V and 7 bases at J, with 12 bases between the two ends. CDR3 region: CASSARGREQYF. In DNA form, the CDR3 reads TGTGCCAGTAGTGCTCGGGGGCGGGAGCAGTACTTC.

The chain is built from TRBV5-5 and TRBJ2-7; D not certain. The CDR3 extends over 14 amino acids. V lost 0 bases to trimming and J lost 2 bases, with 9 bases between them. Germline loops: CDR1 SGHKS, CDR2 YYEKEE (reference sequence). The CDR3 protein is CASSLVAQPYEQYF. The CDR3, as DNA: TGTGCCAGCAGCTTGGTTGCCCAACCCTACGAGCAGTACTTC.

The rearrangement links TRBV9 to TRBJ1-2, with TRBD1 matching over 8 bases. The length of the CDR3 is 14 residues. The junction had 9 bases not matched to a gene; V was cut back by 3 bases and J by 8 bases. The germline V gene encodes CDR1 SGDLS and CDR2 YYNGEE. CDR3 nucleotides: TGTGCCAGCAGCGGAACCGGGACAGGTGTAGGCTACACCTTC. It specifies CASSGTGTGVGYTF.

This chain connects TRBV15 to TRBJ2-5; D is perhaps TRBD2 (7 bases). The CDR3 length is 15 residues. Trimming removed 7 bases from V and 5 bases from J, with 20 bases in between. Germline lookup yields CDR1 LNHNV and CDR2 YYDKDF (reference sequence). CDR3 sequence: CATKGGGGPSETQYF. For the CDR3, the DNA is TGTGCCACCAAGGGGGGAGGGGGTCCGTCGGAGACCCAGTACTTC.

CDR3 DNA: TGCGCCAGCAGCCAACCTCCCTGGACAGGGACGAACACTGAAGCTTTCTTT. This sequence encodes CASSQPPWTGTNTEAFF. The rearrangement uses TRBV4-1 and TRBJ1-1, with TRBD1 matching over 8 bases. The CDR3 covers 17 residues. CDR1 and CDR2 from the germline V gene are MGHRA and YSYEKL. Losses at the gene ends were 2 bases for V and 1 base for J; bases not matched to a gene: 9.

The chain is built from TRBV7-9 and TRBJ2-1; tentative D call: TRBD2 (6 bases). CDR1 SEHNR and CDR2 FQNEAQ come from the germline V gene (reference sequence). V lost 4 bases to trimming and J lost 6 bases, with 16 bases between them. The CDR3 runs to 15 residues. The CDR3: CASSSTSGGRNEQFF. The CDR3 DNA reads TGTGCCAGCAGCTCGACATCCGGGGGTCGCAATGAGCAGTTCTTC.

The gene calls are TRBV19 and TRBJ2-1; D possibly corresponds to TRBD2 (6 bases). V was cut by 5 bases and J by 2 bases, with 16 bases left in between. Germline V CDR1 and CDR2: LNHDA, SQIVND (reference sequence). The CDR3 runs 16 residues. The CDR3, as DNA: TGTGCCAGTAGTTTAGGAGGGTTGGGGCCCTACAATGAGCAGTTCTTC. This codes for CASSLGGLGPYNEQFF. Combining the CDR3 with reference TRBV19 and TRBJ2-1 gives the whole variable domain DGGITQSPKYLFRKEGQNVTLSCEQNLNHDAMYWYRQDPGQGLRLIYYSQIVNDFQKGDIAEGYSVSREKKESFPLTVTSAQKNPTAFYLCASSLGGLGPYNEQFFGPGTRLTVL.

The chain combines TRBV6-5 with TRBJ2-7; 10 bases fit TRBD1. This CDR3 is built from 15 residues. V dropped 6 bases and J dropped 4; count of bases not matched to a gene: 9. Germline V gives CDR1 MNHEY, CDR2 SVGAGI. Here the CDR3 reads CASSSPGQGMYEQYF. The DNA of the CDR3 is TGTGCCAGCAGCTCACCGGGACAGGGGATGTACGAGCAGTACTTC.

The V and J genes are TRBV27 and TRBJ1-1; TRBD1 matches 10 bases. The V segment lost 5 bases and the J segment 5 bases; nucleotides outside the gene matches: 14. Germline-derived CDR1 and CDR2 are MNHEY and SMNVEV (reference sequence). The CDR3 totals 17 residues. CDR3: CASSPGQGKVVRTEAFF. The CDR3 DNA reads as TGTGCCAGCAGTCCGGGACAGGGGAAAGTTGTAAGGACTGAAGCTTTCTTT.

This chain joins TRBV29-1 and TRBJ2-3, with 11 nucleotides matching TRBD2. This CDR3 has 15 amino acids. Trimming took 5 bases from V and 8 from J; bases not matched to a gene: 12. CDR1 and CDR2 (germline): SQVTM, ANQGSEA. The DNA of the CDR3 is TGCAGCGTTTCGACTAGCGGGGAGGAGGGTAGTACGCAGTATTTT. Its protein product is CSVSTSGEEGSTQYF.

This clone appeared a few times. This chain connects TRBV6-1 to TRBJ2-7; D could derive from TRBD1 or TRBD2 (5 bases each). CDR3 size: 15 residues. V lost 1 base to trimming and J lost 0 bases, with 10 bases between them. CDR1 MNHNS and CDR2 SASEGT come from the germline V gene. Here the CDR3 reads CASSEDGASSYEQYF. The CDR3 DNA reads TGTGCCAGCAGTGAAGACGGGGCGAGCTCCTACGAGCAGTACTTC.

CDR3 nucleotides: TGTGCCAGCAGCGTAGCTCAGGGGGCATATGGCTACACCTTC. This encodes CASSVAQGAYGYTF. V is TRBV9 and J is TRBJ1-2; 8 bases line up with TRBD1. This CDR3 region has 14 residues. The V gene end was trimmed by 0 bases and the J gene end by 5 bases; junction bases not matched to a gene: 3. The germline V gene encodes CDR1 SGDLS and CDR2 YYNGEE.

The DNA of the CDR3 is TGTGCCAGCAGTATTCGACGGAATTCACCCCTCCACTTT. Translation gives CASSIRRNSPLHF. V usage is TRBV6-1 and J usage is TRBJ1-6; no reliable D call. The V gene lost 5 bases and the J gene lost 7 bases, with 9 bases spanning the gap. CDR3 length equals 13 residues. The germline CDR1 and CDR2 sequences are MNHNS and SASEGT.

J is TRBJ1-2 and V is TRBV5-1; D might be TRBD1 (5 bases). In germline, CDR1 is SGHRS, CDR2 YFSETQ. The CDR3 runs to 16 residues. V shed 0 bases and J shed 5 bases, with 17 bases lying between them. For the CDR3, the DNA is TGCGCCAGCAGCTTGGCGCCAGGGCTTAAAGGATATGGCTACACCTTC. This sequence encodes CASSLAPGLKGYGYTF. Full variable domain (missing parts from reference TRBV5-1 and TRBJ1-2): KAGVTQTPRYLIKTRGQQVTLSCSPISGHRSVSWYQQTPGQGLQFLFEYFSETQRNKGNFPGRFSGRQFSNSRSEMNVSTLELGDSALYLCASSLAPGLKGYGYTFGSGTRLTVV.

This clone showed up just once. V and J are TRBV4-1 and TRBJ1-1; 7 nucleotides align to TRBD1. The germline CDR1 and CDR2 sequences are MGHRA and YSYEKL. The J segment lost 0 bases and the V segment lost 4 bases, leaving 5 bases of the junction unmatched. The CDR3 consists of 15 residues. The CDR3 protein is CASSPLTGVNTEAFF. CDR3 DNA: TGCGCCAGCAGCCCTCTAACAGGGGTGAACACTGAAGCTTTCTTT.

CDR3: CASSQGNQPQHF. CDR3 nucleotides: TGTGCCAGCAGTCAGGGGAATCAGCCCCAGCATTTT. This rearrangement joins TRBV27 to TRBJ1-5; TRBD1 might be the D (6 bases). This CDR3 is 12 amino acids long. Trimming removed 5 bases at V and 4 bases at J, with 6 bases between. From germline, CDR1 is MNHEY and CDR2 SMNVEV (reference sequence).

The V gene is TRBV18, the J gene TRBJ1-4; tentative D call: TRBD1 (6 bases). Trimming stripped 6 bases from V and 7 bases from J, with 15 bases between. Germline-derived CDR1 and CDR2 are KGHSH and LQKENI. The CDR3 loop spans 14 amino acids. The CDR3 reads CASSPGARAEKLFF. CDR3 DNA sequence: TGTGCCAGCTCCCCGGGGGCTAGGGCTGAAAAACTGTTTTTT.

The rearrangement joins TRBV19 to TRBJ2-3, with TRBD1 identical over 7 bases. The CDR3 runs to 17 residues. The V gene's germline CDR1 is LNHDA and CDR2 SQIVND (reference sequence). J lost 2 bases, V lost 1 base, and 9 bases had no gene match. The CDR3 region is CASSIVRGRGTTDTQYF. The CDR3 nucleotides read TGTGCCAGTAGTATAGTAAGGGGCAGGGGGACCACAGATACGCAGTATTTT. The variable domain in full, completed from reference TRBV19 and TRBJ2-3, reads DGGITQSPKYLFRKEGQNVTLSCEQNLNHDAMYWYRQDPGQGLRLIYYSQIVNDFQKGDIAEGYSVSREKKESFPLTVTSAQKNPTAFYLCASSIVRGRGTTDTQYFGPGTRLTVL.

This chain joins TRBV4-3 and TRBJ2-7, with 8 bases that match TRBD1. J lost 2 bases, V lost 3 bases, and 6 bases had no gene match. Germline values: CDR1 LGHNA, CDR2 YSLEER. The CDR3 sequence is 15 residues long. CDR3 nucleotide sequence: TGCGCCAGCAGCCAGGGGACAGGTAACACCTACGAGCAGTACTTC. This translates into CASSQGTGNTYEQYF.

The chain carries TRBV2 and TRBJ2-7; no clear D. Germline V gives CDR1 SNHLY, CDR2 FYNNEI. The length of the CDR3 is 13 residues. V was cut by 2 bases and J by 2 bases, with 7 bases left in between. The DNA of the CDR3 is TGTGCCAGCAGTGAACGTCGGCCCTACGAGCAGTACTTC. It encodes CASSERRPYEQYF.

The chain combines TRBV29-1 with TRBJ2-7; TRBD2 aligns across 9 bases. Germline V lookup: CDR1 SQVTM, CDR2 ANQGSEA. The CDR3 loop spans 16 amino acids. Trimming cost V 4 bases and J 2 bases; bases outside gene matches: 12. The CDR3 loop reads CSVAGLAGDLPYEQYF. The DNA for the CDR3 is TGCAGCGTTGCGGGTTTAGCGGGAGACCTACCCTACGAGCAGTACTTC.

The DNA for the CDR3 is TGTGCCATCAGTGACCGGGACAAAGGCCAGCCCCAGCATTTT. Its translation is CAISDRDKGQPQHF. This chain uses TRBV10-3 with TRBJ1-5, with a possible D match to TRBD1 (6 bases). CDR3 length equals 14 residues. Trimming stripped 3 bases from V and 7 bases from J, with 13 bases between. Germline V lookup: CDR1 ENHRY, CDR2 SYGVKD.

J is TRBJ1-6 and V is TRBV7-8; weak D call: TRBD1 (5 bases). CDR3 length: 15 residues. The V gene's germline CDR1 is SGHVS and CDR2 FQNEAQ. Trimming took 5 bases from V and 7 from J, leaving 15 bases between them. Here the CDR3 reads CASSIDGTGNSPLHF. The CDR3 coding sequence is TGTGCCAGCAGCATCGACGGGACTGGCAATTCACCCCTCCACTTT. Based on the CDR3 plus reference TRBV7-8 and TRBJ1-6, the full variable domain is GAGVSQSPRYKVAKRGQDVALRCDPISGHVSLFWYQQALGQGPEFLTYFQNEAQLDKSGLPSDRFFAERPEGSVSTLKIQRTQQEDSAVYLCASSIDGTGNSPLHFGNGTRLTVT.

The chain employs TRBV2 and TRBJ2-1; the match to TRBD2 covers 7 bases. This CDR3 is 13 amino acids long. With V trimmed by 8 bases and J by 1 base, 2 bases remained unmatched. Germline V gene data show CDR1 as SNHLY and CDR2 as FYNNEI. The CDR3 DNA is TGTGCCAGCGCGGGAGTTTCCTACAATGAGCAGTTCTTC. Its translation: CASAGVSYNEQFF.

V gene TRBV27 combines with J gene TRBJ2-2; D unclear. The germline V gene has CDR1 MNHEY and CDR2 SMNVEV (reference sequence). The CDR3 spans 14 residues. Trimming took 2 bases from V and 3 from J, leaving 7 bases between them. CDR3 nucleotides: TGTGCCAGCAGTTTAGGCATTTACACCGGGGAGCTGTTTTTT. Its protein is CASSLGIYTGELFF.

This clone was recorded once. J is TRBJ1-2 and V is TRBV6-1; D is uncertain. From germline, CDR1 is MNHNS and CDR2 SASEGT. V shed 1 base and J shed 4 bases, with 4 bases lying between them. The CDR3 is 12 amino acids. The CDR3 loop reads CASSEGSYGYTF. In nucleotides, the CDR3 is TGTGCCAGCAGTGAAGGTTCCTATGGCTACACCTTC.